What follows are 21 T cell receptor beta chains derived from one specimen sequenced in a study of CD8+ T cells in alopecia areata. Treatment given: oral pan-JAK inhibitor, 5-10 mg twice daily. Reverse transcribed after extraction, RNA yielded cDNA as the sequencing template. The data were produced by immunoSEQ multiplex PCR, yet TCRdb's version contains in-frame clones alone and is incomplete. The table lists roughly 200,000 clones, approximately 38% of them singletons, with 0.48% in the top ten. Specimen: CD4+ T cells sorted from blood, collected at approximately week 31, from a patient treated with tofacitinib. The source of these receptors is a human donor with alopecia areata.

CDR3 residues: CAWVSGSDTQYF. In DNA form, the CDR3 reads TGTGCCTGGGTGAGCGGGTCAGATACGCAGTATTTT. The chain combines TRBV30 with TRBJ2-3, with D tentatively TRBD2 (6 bases). V lost 5 bases and J 4 bases, leaving 10 bases between the germline ends. Germline-derived CDR1 and CDR2 are GTSNPN and SVGIG (reference sequence). The CDR3 has 12 amino acids.

In its sample, this clone was seen a few times. This rearrangement joins TRBV30 to TRBJ1-5; TRBD1 matches at 8 bases. The germline V gene has CDR1 GTSNPN and CDR2 SVGIG (reference sequence). Trimming cost V 3 bases and J 4 bases; bases outside gene matches: 8. The CDR3 runs 15 residues. The CDR3 spells CAWSDRGFVNQPQHF. Here the CDR3 DNA reads TGTGCCTGGAGCGACAGGGGCTTTGTAAATCAGCCCCAGCATTTT.

V and J are TRBV30 and TRBJ1-2, with 7 bases matching TRBD1. CDR3 length: 13 residues. The V gene end was trimmed by 6 bases and the J gene end by 6 bases; junction bases not matched to a gene: 10. The germline V gene encodes CDR1 GTSNPN and CDR2 SVGIG (reference sequence). This CDR3 reads CACLHRGKDGYTF. The DNA of the CDR3 is TGTGCCTGTCTACACAGGGGAAAGGATGGCTACACCTTC.

Only a few counts were recorded for this clone. This rearrangement joins TRBV7-9 to TRBJ2-3; maybe TRBD2 (6 bases). The germline V gene has CDR1 SEHNR and CDR2 FQNEAQ (reference sequence). The CDR3 totals 16 residues. V dropped 5 bases and J dropped 0 bases, with 15 bases sitting between them. This CDR3 is CASSRSSVPSTDTQYF. The CDR3 bases are TGTGCCAGCAGCCGTTCTAGCGTACCTAGCACAGATACGCAGTATTTT.

The gene calls are TRBV30 and TRBJ2-2; D tentatively fits TRBD1 or TRBD2 (5 bases each). The CDR3 covers 14 residues. V was trimmed by 4 bases and J by 4 bases, leaving 13 bases between them. CDR1 and CDR2 from the germline V gene are GTSNPN and SVGIG (reference sequence). The CDR3, as DNA: TGTGCCTGGAACCGGGACGGACGCACCGGGGAGCTGTTTTTT. Protein product: CAWNRDGRTGELFF. Full variable domain (outside the CDR3, taken from reference TRBV30 and TRBJ2-2): SQTIHQWPATLVQPVGSPLSLECTVEGTSNPNLYWYRQAAGRGLQLLFYSVGIGQISSEVPQNLSASRPQDRQFILSSKKLLLSDSGFYLCAWNRDGRTGELFFGEGSRLTVL.

The sample holds one count of this clone. The chain is built from TRBV30 and TRBJ2-7, with D perhaps TRBD2 (5 bases). The CDR3 spans 11 residues. V lost 2 bases to trimming and J lost 4 bases, with 6 bases between them. The germline gives CDR1 GTSNPN, CDR2 SVGIG (reference sequence). CDR3 nucleotide sequence: TGTGCCTGGAGTCCGGGGTACGAGCAGTACTTC. This encodes CAWSPGYEQYF.

In this sample, this clone turned up a few times. The V and J genes are TRBV5-1 and TRBJ2-7, with TRBD1 identical over 9 bases. Per the germline V gene, CDR1 is SGHRS and CDR2 is YFSETQ. The length of the CDR3 is 15 residues. Trimming removed 4 bases from V and 5 bases from J; junction bases left unmatched: 10. This chain's CDR3 is CASSLTTGGVDEQYF. DNA for the CDR3: TGCGCCAGCAGCCTTACTACAGGGGGCGTCGACGAGCAGTACTTC.

The V and J genes are TRBV27 and TRBJ1-1, with D unresolved. CDR1 is MNHEY and CDR2 is SMNVEV in the germline V gene (reference sequence). V was cut by 4 bases and J by 9 bases, with 12 bases left in between. This CDR3 is 12 amino acids long. CDR3 sequence: CASSSGRYKAFF. DNA for the CDR3: TGTGCCAGCAGTTCGGGTCGCTACAAAGCTTTCTTT.

This chain connects TRBV27 to TRBJ1-2; possibly TRBD1 for D (6 bases). In germline, CDR1 is MNHEY, CDR2 SMNVEV (reference sequence). V lost 6 bases and J lost 2, with 19 bases in between. The CDR3 has 16 amino acids. The CDR3 coding sequence is TGTGCCAGCAGATCTAGTTTATGGGGGGCGAACTATGGCTACACCTTC. It codes for CASRSSLWGANYGYTF.

The V call is TRBV7-9, the J call TRBJ1-2, with 8 bases that match TRBD1. There are 15 residues in the CDR3. The V segment lost 5 bases and the J segment 0 bases; nucleotides outside the gene matches: 5. Germline V gene data show CDR1 as SEHNR and CDR2 as FQNEAQ (reference sequence). CDR3 in DNA: TGTGCCAGCAGCCCCCGACAGGGGACTAACTATGGCTACACCTTC. Amino acid sequence: CASSPRQGTNYGYTF. Full variable domain (rest looked up from reference TRBV7-9 and TRBJ1-2): DTGVSQNPRHKITKRGQNVTFRCDPISEHNRLYWYRQTLGQGPEFLTYFQNEAQLEKSRLLSDRFSAERPKGSFSTLEIQRTEQGDSAMYLCASSPRQGTNYGYTFGSGTRLTVV.

The chain uses TRBV5-4 and TRBJ2-1, with TRBD1 identical over 8 bases. Germline lookup yields CDR1 SGHNT and CDR2 YYREEE (reference sequence). This CDR3 region has 15 residues. V shed 4 bases and J 4 bases; nucleotides not matched to a gene: 7. The CDR3 sequence is CASSPGTGDYNEQFF. CDR3 nucleotide sequence: TGTGCCAGCAGCCCCGGGACAGGCGATTACAATGAGCAGTTCTTC.

The chain employs TRBV10-3 and TRBJ2-5; D call uncertain. Germline V gene sequence: CDR1 ENHRY, CDR2 SYGVKD. This CDR3 is 15 amino acids long. V was trimmed by 6 bases and J by 2 bases, leaving 16 bases between them. CDR3 DNA: TGTGCCATCAGCGGTCGAACGGGCAGTCAAGAGACCCAGTACTTC. Encoded protein: CAISGRTGSQETQYF.

The chain couples TRBV6-1 to TRBJ1-2; D is ambiguous. Germline V gives CDR1 MNHNS, CDR2 SASEGT. The CDR3 is 10 residues long. V was cut by 7 bases and J by 5 bases, with 5 bases left in between. This chain's CDR3 is CASMDYGYTF. The DNA of the CDR3 is TGTGCCAGCATGGATTATGGCTACACCTTC.

This clone has more than one count but fewer than ten. The rearrangement joins TRBV2 to TRBJ2-5, with a weak D call TRBD2 (6 bases). The CDR3 has 11 residues. Looked up from germline, CDR1 is SNHLY and CDR2 is FYNNEI. Trimming removed 8 bases from V and 5 bases from J, with 9 bases in between. CDR3 amino acids: CASGTVETQYF. CDR3 coding DNA: TGTGCCAGCGGGACTGTGGAGACCCAGTACTTC.

The V call is TRBV5-1, the J call TRBJ2-5, with D hard to call. The CDR3 is made up of 13 amino acids. The V end was cut by 0 bases, the J end by 7 bases, with 10 bases between. Germline CDR1 SGHRS, CDR2 YFSETQ. This chain's CDR3 is CASSLGQVGTQYF. CDR3 DNA sequence: TGCGCCAGCAGCTTGGGTCAGGTCGGGACCCAGTACTTC.

This clone occurred a few times. The chain is built from TRBV5-8 and TRBJ1-3; 8 bases are shared with TRBD1. Germline V gene sequence: CDR1 SGHTS, CDR2 YDEGEE. This CDR3 region has 18 residues. The junction had 8 bases not matched to a gene; V was cut back by 0 bases and J by 0 bases. CDR3 region: CASSLVYIQGASGNTIYF. For the CDR3, the DNA is TGTGCCAGCAGCTTGGTATATATCCAGGGGGCCTCTGGAAACACCATATATTTT.

The chain is built from TRBV25-1 and TRBJ2-7; no firm D call. Germline lookup yields CDR1 MGHDK and CDR2 SYGVNS. The germline V and J ends were trimmed by 8 bases and 5 bases, with 7 bases remaining between them. The CDR3 is 10 residues long. As DNA, the CDR3 is TGTGCCAGCCTTATAAACGAGCAGTACTTC. Amino acid sequence: CASLINEQYF.

This clone was seen a handful of times. J is TRBJ1-5 and V is TRBV7-9; 11 bases agree with TRBD1. Germline CDR1 is SEHNR and CDR2 is FQNEAQ (reference sequence). J lost 4 bases, V lost 4 bases, and 3 bases had no gene match. The CDR3 loop spans 15 amino acids. The CDR3 is CASSSDRGLNQPQHF. The CDR3 DNA reads TGTGCCAGCAGCTCGGACAGGGGGCTGAATCAGCCCCAGCATTTT. The entire variable domain, with the rest obtained from reference TRBV7-9 and TRBJ1-5, is as follows: DTGVSQNPRHKITKRGQNVTFRCDPISEHNRLYWYRQTLGQGPEFLTYFQNEAQLEKSRLLSDRFSAERPKGSFSTLEIQRTEQGDSAMYLCASSSDRGLNQPQHFGDGTRLSIL.

The chain joins TRBV30 to TRBJ1-1, with D possibly TRBD1 on 6 matching bases. Germline lookup yields CDR1 GTSNPN and CDR2 SVGIG (reference sequence). The CDR3 is 13 amino acids. V lost 2 bases to trimming and J lost 3 bases, with 10 bases between them. The CDR3 loop reads CAWSFDRYTEAFF. The DNA of the CDR3 is TGTGCCTGGAGTTTTGACAGGTACACTGAAGCTTTCTTT.

This chain connects TRBV29-1 to TRBJ2-1; a possible D gene is TRBD1 (6 bases). The CDR3 runs 14 residues. The V end was cut by 1 base, the J end by 5 bases, with 12 bases between. The germline gives CDR1 SQVTM, CDR2 ANQGSEA. The CDR3 DNA reads as TGCAGCGTTGAAGTGTGGACAGCCAACAATGAGCAGTTCTTC. Amino acids: CSVEVWTANNEQFF.

This clone was detected only a few times. CDR3 loop: CASSVVPRWRGGNTIYF. The CDR3 nucleotides read TGTGCCAGCAGCGTAGTCCCAAGGTGGAGGGGAGGAAACACCATATATTTT. The chain carries TRBV9 and TRBJ1-3, with D perhaps TRBD1 (5 bases). Trimming removed 0 bases at V and 4 bases at J, with 17 bases between. CDR1 and CDR2 from the germline V gene are SGDLS and YYNGEE. This CDR3 spans 17 amino acids.